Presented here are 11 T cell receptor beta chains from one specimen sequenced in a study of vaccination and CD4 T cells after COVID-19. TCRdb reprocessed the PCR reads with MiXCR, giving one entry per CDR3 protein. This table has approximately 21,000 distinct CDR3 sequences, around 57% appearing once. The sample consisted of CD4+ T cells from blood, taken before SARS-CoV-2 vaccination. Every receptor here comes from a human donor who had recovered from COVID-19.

CDR3: CASSRGGQGNTGELFF. CDR3 DNA: TGTGCCAGCAGTCGTGGGGGACAGGGCAACACCGGGGAGCTGTTTTTT. The genes are TRBV7-9 and TRBJ2-2; 9 nucleotides match TRBD1. CDR1 is SEHNR, CDR2 FQNEAQ, per germline (reference sequence). V lost 6 bases, J lost 2 bases, and 7 bases stayed unmatched. The CDR3 runs 16 residues.

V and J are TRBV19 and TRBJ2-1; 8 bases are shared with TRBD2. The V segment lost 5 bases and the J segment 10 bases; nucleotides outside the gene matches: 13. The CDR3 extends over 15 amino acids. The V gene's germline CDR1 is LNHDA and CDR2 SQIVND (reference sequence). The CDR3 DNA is TGTGCCAGTAGTTCGAGCGGGAGCCCTTCAGAAGAGCAGTTCTTC. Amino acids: CASSSSGSPSEEQFF.

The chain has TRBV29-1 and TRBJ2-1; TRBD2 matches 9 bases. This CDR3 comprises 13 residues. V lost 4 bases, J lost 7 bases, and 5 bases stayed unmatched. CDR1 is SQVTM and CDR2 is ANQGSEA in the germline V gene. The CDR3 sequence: CSVVAGGWNEQFF. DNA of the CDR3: TGCAGCGTTGTTGCGGGGGGGTGGAATGAGCAGTTCTTC.

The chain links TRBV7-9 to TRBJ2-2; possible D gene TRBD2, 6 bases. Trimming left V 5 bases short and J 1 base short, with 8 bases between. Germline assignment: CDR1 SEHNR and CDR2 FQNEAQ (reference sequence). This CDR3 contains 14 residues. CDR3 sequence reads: CASSLRENTGELFF. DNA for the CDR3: TGTGCCAGCAGCCTGCGGGAGAACACCGGGGAGCTGTTTTTT. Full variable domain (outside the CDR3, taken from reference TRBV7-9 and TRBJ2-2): DTGVSQNPRHKITKRGQNVTFRCDPISEHNRLYWYRQTLGQGPEFLTYFQNEAQLEKSRLLSDRFSAERPKGSFSTLEIQRTEQGDSAMYLCASSLRENTGELFFGEGSRLTVL.

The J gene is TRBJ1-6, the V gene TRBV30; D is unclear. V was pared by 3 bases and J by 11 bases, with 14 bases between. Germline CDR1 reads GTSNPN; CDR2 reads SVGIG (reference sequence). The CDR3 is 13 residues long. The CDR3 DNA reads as TGTGCCTGGAGCAAACGGGGAGTGGCACCCCTCCACTTT. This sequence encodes CAWSKRGVAPLHF.

The CDR3 DNA reads as TGTGCCAGCAGTTACTCCCCATTCCGGGACATTTATAATTCACCCCTCCACTTT. Protein: CASSYSPFRDIYNSPLHF. The genes are TRBV6-8 and TRBJ1-6, with D possibly matching TRBD1 (6 bases). This CDR3 is built from 18 residues. V was shortened by 0 bases and J by 4 bases, with 16 bases between the two germline ends. Per the germline V gene, CDR1 is MNHGY and CDR2 is SAAAGT.

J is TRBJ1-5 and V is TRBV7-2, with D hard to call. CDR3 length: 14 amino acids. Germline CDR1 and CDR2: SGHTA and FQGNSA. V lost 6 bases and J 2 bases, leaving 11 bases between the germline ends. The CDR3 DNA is TGTGCCAGCAGTGACCTGGGAGGCAATCAGCCCCAGCATTTT. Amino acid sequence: CASSDLGGNQPQHF.

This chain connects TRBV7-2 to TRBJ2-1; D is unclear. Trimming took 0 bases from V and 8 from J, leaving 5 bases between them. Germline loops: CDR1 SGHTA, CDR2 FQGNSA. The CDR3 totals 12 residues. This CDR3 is CASSLAPDEQFF. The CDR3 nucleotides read TGTGCCAGCAGCTTAGCCCCGGATGAGCAGTTCTTC.

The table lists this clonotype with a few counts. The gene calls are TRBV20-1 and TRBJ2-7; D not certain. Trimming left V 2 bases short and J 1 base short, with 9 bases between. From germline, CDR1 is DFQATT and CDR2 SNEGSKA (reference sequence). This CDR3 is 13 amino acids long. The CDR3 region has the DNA TGCAGTGCTAGATCAGGATCATCCTACGAGCAGTACTTC. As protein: CSARSGSSYEQYF.

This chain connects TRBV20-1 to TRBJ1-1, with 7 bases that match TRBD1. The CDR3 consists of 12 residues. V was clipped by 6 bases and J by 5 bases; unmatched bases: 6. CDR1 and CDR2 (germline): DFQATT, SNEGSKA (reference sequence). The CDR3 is CSAEGARTEAFF. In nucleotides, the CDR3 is TGCAGTGCGGAGGGGGCTCGAACTGAAGCTTTCTTT.

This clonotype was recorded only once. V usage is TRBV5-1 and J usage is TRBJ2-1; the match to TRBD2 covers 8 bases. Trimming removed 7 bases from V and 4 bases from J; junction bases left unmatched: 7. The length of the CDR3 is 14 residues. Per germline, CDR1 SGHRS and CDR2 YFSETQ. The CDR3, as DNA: TGCGCCAGCTCGGAGACTAGCGCTTACAATGAGCAGTTCTTC. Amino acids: CASSETSAYNEQFF.